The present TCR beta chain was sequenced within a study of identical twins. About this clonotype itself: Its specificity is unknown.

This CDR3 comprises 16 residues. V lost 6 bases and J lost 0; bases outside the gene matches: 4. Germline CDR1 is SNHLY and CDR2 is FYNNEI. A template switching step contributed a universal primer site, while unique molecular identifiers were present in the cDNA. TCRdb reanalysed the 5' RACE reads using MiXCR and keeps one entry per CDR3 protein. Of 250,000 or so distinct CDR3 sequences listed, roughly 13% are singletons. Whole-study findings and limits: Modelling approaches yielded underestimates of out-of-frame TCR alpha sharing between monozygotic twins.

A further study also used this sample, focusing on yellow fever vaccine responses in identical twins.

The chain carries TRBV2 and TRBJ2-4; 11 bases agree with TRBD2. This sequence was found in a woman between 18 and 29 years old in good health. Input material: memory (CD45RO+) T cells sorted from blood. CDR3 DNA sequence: TGTGCCAGCAGGCGAGGACTAGCGGGAGCCAAAAACATTCAGTACTTC. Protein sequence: CASRRGLAGAKNIQYF. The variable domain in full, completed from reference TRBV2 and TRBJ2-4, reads EPEVTQTPSHQVTQMGQEVILRCVPISNHLYFYWYRQILGQKVEFLVSFYNNEISEKSEIFDDQFSVERPDGSNFTLKIRSTKLEDSAMYFCASRRGLAGAKNIQYFGAGTRLSVL.